Given below is one T cell receptor beta chain in context. The CDR3 length is 18 residues. The V gene end was trimmed by 3 bases and the J gene end by 1 base; junction bases not matched to a gene: 12. CDR1 GTSNPN and CDR2 SVGIG come from the germline V gene (reference sequence). The sample originates from a study of blood T cell repertoires in COVID-19. Whole-study context: Samples taken during acute and convalescent COVID-19 were collected in the United States, Italy and Spain. T cells, B-cell-depleted T cells, or PBMCs provided the cDNA or gDNA that served as material.

Original methodology: Amplifying reference gene primers gave estimates of nucleated cell counts. Measured with immunoSEQ multiplex PCR; TCRdb has only the in-frame clones, and not every one. V, J and clone size were drawn from that table, and D and trimming were deduced from the DNA. The sample lists around 300,000 clones; around 89% were seen once. The sequencing sample was made of peripheral blood. The sequence was collected from a woman aged 45 to 65 with active or convalescent COVID-19. This chain connects TRBV30 to TRBJ2-5, with TRBD2 identical over 12 bases. The CDR3 region is CAWRERTSGVKAQETQYF. CDR3 DNA: TGTGCCTGGAGGGAGCGGACTAGCGGGGTTAAAGCCCAAGAGACCCAGTACTTC.